This record concerns one TCR beta chain sequence. This sample was included in a study of OX40 agonist ivuxolimab in advanced cancers. The data were produced by immunoSEQ multiplex PCR, yet TCRdb's version contains in-frame clones alone and is incomplete. There are 40,000 or so clones in the sample; 88% occur only once, and more than 15% lies in the top ten. CDR1 and CDR2 (germline): MNHEY, SMNVEV (reference sequence). The trim removed 7 bases at V and 0 bases at J, leaving 9 bases unmatched. The CDR3 length is 15 residues. The sequencing used CD4+ or CD8+ T cells sorted from blood, collected in a trial of the OX40 agonist ivuxolimab. This chain links TRBV27 with TRBJ2-7; 7 bases are shared with TRBD1. This TCR derives from an adult with an advanced solid tumor such as melanoma, head and neck, liver or kidney cancer. The CDR3 here is CASKMGQSSSYEQYF. CDR3 sequence (DNA): TGTGCCAGCAAGATGGGACAGTCGAGCTCCTACGAGCAGTACTTC.